A selection of T cell receptor beta chains follows, all from one sample in a study of blood T cells in healthy people across ages. MiXCR was run by TCRdb on the 5' RACE reads, yielding one entry per CDR3 protein. There are under 2,000,000 distinct CDR3 sequences in the sample; about 50% occur only once, and approximately 2% lies in the top ten. The material sequenced was blood. The receptors originated from a woman aged 40 to 55 in good health. The CDR3 runs from the conserved cysteine through the conserved F or W. Each record gives: V gene, J gene, clone size, D gene, CDR3 protein, CDR3 DNA. A D gene is named only where the DNA matches it firmly. For some rows the clone size is stated as once, few or many, or as a class when expanded; others skip it.

>TRBV15|TRBJ2-1|NA|NA
CATGIRNPGYNEQFF
TGTGCCACCGGAATTCGGAACCCAGGGTACAATGAGCAGTTCTTC
>TRBV4-3|TRBJ1-2|few|NA
CASSQVLSANYGYTF
TGCGCCAGCAGCCAAGTTCTCTCAGCTAACTATGGCTACACCTTC
>TRBV7-2|TRBJ2-7|NA|NA
CASSSQITTAWVYEQYF
TGTGCCAGCAGCTCCCAGATAACGACAGCCTGGGTCTACGAGCAGTACTTC
>TRBV7-2|TRBJ2-3|few|NA
CASSLGVASNTDTQYF
TGTGCCAGCAGCTTAGGGGTAGCGTCGAACACAGATACGCAGTATTTT
>TRBV6-5|TRBJ2-4|few|TRBD1
CASSSSTGKDIQYF
TGTGCCAGCAGTTCCTCGACAGGGAAGGACATTCAGTACTTC
>TRBV7-2|TRBJ2-5|few|TRBD1
CASNFSGTGRFREQYF
TGTGCCAGCAACTTCTCCGGGACAGGTCGATTCAGGGAGCAGTACTTC
>TRBV2|TRBJ1-2|NA|NA
CASVDSYYGYTF
TGTGCCAGCGTCGACTCCTACTATGGCTACACCTTC
>TRBV6-2/TRBV6-3|TRBJ1-4|NA|TRBD1
CASLGQRDEKLFF
TGTGCCAGCTTGGGACAGCGAGATGAAAAACTGTTTTTT
>TRBV2|TRBJ2-1|NA|TRBD1
CASRFTGVNEQFF
TGTGCCAGCAGATTTACAGGGGTCAATGAGCAGTTCTTC
>TRBV29-1|TRBJ1-1|few|NA
CSVNGGQNTEAFF
TGCAGCGTTAACGGGGGGCAGAACACTGAAGCTTTCTTT
>TRBV20-1|TRBJ2-1|few|TRBD2
CSARRGESFRSDEQFF
TGCAGTGCTAGACGGGGGGAAAGTTTTCGTTCCGATGAGCAGTTCTTC
>TRBV29-1|TRBJ1-2|NA|NA
CSVANGEDYGYTF
TGCAGCGTCGCTAACGGGGAGGACTATGGCTACACCTTC
>TRBV4-2|TRBJ2-1|few|TRBD1
CASSQWTGADNEQFF
TGTGCCAGCAGCCAATGGACAGGAGCCGACAATGAGCAGTTCTTC
>TRBV14|TRBJ2-7|NA|NA
CASSHGTRSPWSLYEQYF
TGTGCCAGCAGCCATGGGACACGGAGCCCCTGGAGCCTCTACGAGCAGTACTTC
>TRBV9|TRBJ2-5|NA|TRBD1
CASSGRRQGQETQYF
TGTGCCAGCAGCGGGAGAAGACAGGGACAAGAGACCCAGTACTTC
>TRBV11-3|TRBJ2-5|NA|NA
CASSLSGDPGTQYF
TGTGCCAGCAGCTTAAGCGGCGACCCAGGGACCCAGTACTTC
>TRBV6-5|TRBJ1-2|NA|TRBD1
CASRMTGKHGYTF
TGTGCCAGCAGGATGACAGGGAAGCATGGCTACACCTTC
>TRBV7-2|TRBJ2-5|once|NA
CASSTIGRRWGTQYF
TGTGCCAGCAGCACTATCGGTCGGCGATGGGGGACCCAGTACTTC
>TRBV4-2|TRBJ2-3|few|NA
CASSHPPDRPDTQYF
TGTGCCAGCAGCCACCCCCCCGACCGCCCAGATACGCAGTATTTT
>TRBV7-2|TRBJ2-5|NA|NA
CASRSNKYQETQYF
TGTGCCAGCAGATCTAACAAGTACCAAGAGACCCAGTACTTC
>TRBV12-3/TRBV12-4|TRBJ2-3|NA|NA
CASTLLSLQDTQYF
TGTGCCAGCACCTTGCTCAGCCTACAGGATACGCAGTATTTT
>TRBV20-1|TRBJ2-5|NA|TRBD1
CSASRTGGYPLYNEQYF
TGCAGTGCTAGCCGCACAGGGGGCTATCCTCTGTACAATGAGCAGTACTTC
>TRBV4-3|TRBJ2-1|NA|NA
CASSLGRGRFSYNEQFF
TGCGCCAGCAGCCTAGGTCGGGGCAGATTTTCCTACAATGAGCAGTTCTTC
>TRBV28|TRBJ1-6|NA|NA
CASSPTGIRSPLHF
TGTGCCAGCAGCCCTACAGGGATTAGATCACCCCTCCACTTT
>TRBV6-2/TRBV6-3|TRBJ2-1|once|TRBD2
CASTHGGEQFF
TGTGCCAGCACCCACGGGGGGGAGCAGTTCTTC
>TRBV14|TRBJ2-7|NA|NA
CASSPGQGFPYEQYF
TGTGCCAGCAGCCCGGGACAAGGGTTTCCCTACGAGCAGTACTTC
>TRBV5-1|TRBJ2-7|NA|NA
CASSLEGLPSYEQYF
TGCGCCAGCAGCTTGGAAGGACTGCCGTCCTACGAGCAGTACTTC
>TRBV6-6|TRBJ2-1|once|TRBD1
CASNYDRGTYNEQFF
TGTGCCAGCAACTACGACAGGGGCACCTACAATGAGCAGTTCTTC
>TRBV20-1|TRBJ2-5|few|TRBD2
CSAPPRLAGSETQYF
TGCAGTGCTCCCCCCCGACTAGCGGGGTCAGAGACCCAGTACTTC
>TRBV28|TRBJ2-7|NA|TRBD2
CASSLRGGAREQYF
TGTGCCAGCAGTTTGCGCGGGGGGGCGCGTGAGCAGTACTTC
>TRBV4-2|TRBJ2-2|NA|NA
CASNGGENTGELFF
TGTGCCAGCAATGGCGGGGAAAACACCGGGGAGCTGTTTTTT
>TRBV29-1|TRBJ2-7|NA|NA
CSVRGSTYEQYF
TGCAGCGTTAGGGGGAGTACCTACGAGCAGTACTTC